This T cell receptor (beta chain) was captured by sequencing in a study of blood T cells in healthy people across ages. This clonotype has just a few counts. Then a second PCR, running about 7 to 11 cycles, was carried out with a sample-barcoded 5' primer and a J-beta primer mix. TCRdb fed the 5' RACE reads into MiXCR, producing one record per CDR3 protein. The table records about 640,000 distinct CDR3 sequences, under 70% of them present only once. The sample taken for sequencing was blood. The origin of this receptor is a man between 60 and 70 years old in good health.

The CDR3 spells CASSQGLGTAGNQPQHF. The CDR3 coding sequence is TGTGCCAGCAGCCAAGGGTTAGGGACAGCAGGCAATCAGCCCCAGCATTTT. The chain has TRBV4-2 and TRBJ1-5; 7 bases align to TRBD1. The CDR3 is made up of 17 amino acids. Trimming took 1 base from V and 2 from J; bases not matched to a gene: 8. Germline V gives CDR1 LGHNA, CDR2 YNFKEQ.